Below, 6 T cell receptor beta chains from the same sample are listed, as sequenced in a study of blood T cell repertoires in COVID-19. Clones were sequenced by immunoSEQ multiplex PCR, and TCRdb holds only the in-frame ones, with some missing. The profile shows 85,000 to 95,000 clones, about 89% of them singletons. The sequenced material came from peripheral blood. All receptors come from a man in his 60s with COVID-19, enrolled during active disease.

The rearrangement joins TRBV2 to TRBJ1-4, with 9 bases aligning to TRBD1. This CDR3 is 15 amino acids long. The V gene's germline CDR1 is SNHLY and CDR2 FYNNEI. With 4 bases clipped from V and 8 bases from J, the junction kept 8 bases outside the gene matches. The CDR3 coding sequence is TGTGCCAGCAGTGCCAGACAGGGGGAATGGGAAAAACTGTTTTTT. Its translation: CASSARQGEWEKLFF.

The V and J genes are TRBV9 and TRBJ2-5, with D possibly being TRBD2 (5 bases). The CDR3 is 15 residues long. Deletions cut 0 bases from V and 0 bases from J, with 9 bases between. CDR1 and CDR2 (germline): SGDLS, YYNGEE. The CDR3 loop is CASSVGVGNQETQYF. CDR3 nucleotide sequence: TGTGCCAGCAGCGTAGGGGTCGGGAACCAAGAGACCCAGTACTTC.

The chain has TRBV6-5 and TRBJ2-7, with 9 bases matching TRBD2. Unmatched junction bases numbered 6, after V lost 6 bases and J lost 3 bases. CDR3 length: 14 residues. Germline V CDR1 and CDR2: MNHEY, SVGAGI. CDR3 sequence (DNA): TGTGCCAGCAGAGATAGCGGGAGTTTCTACGAGCAGTACTTC. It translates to CASRDSGSFYEQYF.

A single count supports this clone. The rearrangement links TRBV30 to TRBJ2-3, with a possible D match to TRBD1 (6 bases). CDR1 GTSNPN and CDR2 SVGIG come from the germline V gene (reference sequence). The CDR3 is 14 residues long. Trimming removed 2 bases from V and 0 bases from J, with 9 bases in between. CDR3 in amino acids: CAWSRGQSTDTQYF. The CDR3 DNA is TGTGCCTGGAGTCGGGGACAAAGCACAGATACGCAGTATTTT.

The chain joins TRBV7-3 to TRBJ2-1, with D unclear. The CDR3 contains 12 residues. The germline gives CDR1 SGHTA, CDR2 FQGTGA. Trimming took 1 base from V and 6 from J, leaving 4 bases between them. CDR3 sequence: CASSLRGNEQFF. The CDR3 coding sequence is TGTGCCAGCAGCTTAAGAGGCAATGAGCAGTTCTTC.

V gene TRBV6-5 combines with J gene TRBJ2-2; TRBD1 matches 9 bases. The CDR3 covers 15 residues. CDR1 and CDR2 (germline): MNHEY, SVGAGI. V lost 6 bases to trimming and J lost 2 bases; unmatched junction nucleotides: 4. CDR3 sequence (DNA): TGTGCCAGCAGAAACAGGGGGCATAACACCGGGGAGCTGTTTTTT. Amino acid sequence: CASRNRGHNTGELFF.